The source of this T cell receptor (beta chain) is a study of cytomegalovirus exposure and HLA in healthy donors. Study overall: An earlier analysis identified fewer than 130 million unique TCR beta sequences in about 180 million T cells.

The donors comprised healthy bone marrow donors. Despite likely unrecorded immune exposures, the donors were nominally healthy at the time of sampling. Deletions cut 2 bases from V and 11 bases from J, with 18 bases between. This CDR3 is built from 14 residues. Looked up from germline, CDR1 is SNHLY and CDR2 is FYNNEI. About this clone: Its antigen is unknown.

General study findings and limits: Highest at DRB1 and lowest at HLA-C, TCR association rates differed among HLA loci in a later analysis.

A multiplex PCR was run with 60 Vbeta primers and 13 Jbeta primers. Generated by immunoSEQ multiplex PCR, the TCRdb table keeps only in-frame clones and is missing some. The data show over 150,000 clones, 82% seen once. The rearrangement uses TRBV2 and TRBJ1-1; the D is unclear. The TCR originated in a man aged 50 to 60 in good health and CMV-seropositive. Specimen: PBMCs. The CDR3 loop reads CASSEWSGSSDAFF. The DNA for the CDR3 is TGTGCCAGCAGTGAATGGTCGGGTTCCAGCGATGCTTTCTTT.